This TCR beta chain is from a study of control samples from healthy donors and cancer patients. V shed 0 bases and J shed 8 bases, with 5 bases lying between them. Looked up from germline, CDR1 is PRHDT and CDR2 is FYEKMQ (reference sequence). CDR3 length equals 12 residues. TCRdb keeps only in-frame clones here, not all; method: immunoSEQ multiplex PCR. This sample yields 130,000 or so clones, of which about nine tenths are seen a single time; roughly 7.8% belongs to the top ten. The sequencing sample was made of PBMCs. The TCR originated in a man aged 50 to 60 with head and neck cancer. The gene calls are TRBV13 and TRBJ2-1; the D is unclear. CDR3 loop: CASSLGVDEQFF. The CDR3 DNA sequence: TGTGCCAGCAGCTTAGGGGTAGATGAGCAGTTCTTC. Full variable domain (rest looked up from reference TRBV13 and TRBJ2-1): AAGVIQSPRHLIKEKRETATLKCYPIPRHDTVYWYQQGPGQDPQFLISFYEKMQSDKGSIPDRFSAQQFSDYHSELNMSSLELGDSALYFCASSLGVDEQFFGPGTRLTVL.